This TCR beta chain was documented in a study of pediatric ulcerative colitis. Using immunoSEQ multiplex PCR, the repertoire was profiled, and TCRdb retains in-frame clones only, with some absent. The table includes some 4,500 clones, more than 90% detected once. The V gene's germline CDR1 is MDHEN and CDR2 SYDVKM. The ends lost 6 bases at V and 8 bases at J; junction bases unmatched: 14. The CDR3 extends over 15 amino acids. The chain is built from TRBV28 and TRBJ1-2; TRBD1 matches at 8 bases. This clonotype was obtained from a boy aged 5-17 years who was a control in a study of pediatric ulcerative colitis. The specimen sequenced was blood. The CDR3 nucleotides read TGTGCCAGCAGACAACCGGGACAGGTTTTGGGAGGCTACACCTTC. Residues: CASRQPGQVLGGYTF.